Described below is a single T cell receptor beta chain sequence and its context. Its specificity is not known. The same CDR3 can be traced to other DNA sequences in this sample. The data are from a study of cytomegalovirus exposure and HLA in healthy donors. Findings and caveats of the study: TCR beta chain V- and J-gene trimming was linked, in a later analysis, to a missense variant in DCLRE1C. Researchers counted around 170 TCR beta chains as cytomegalovirus-associated.

The PCR contained 60 Vbeta and 13 Jbeta primers. Repertoires were generated with immunoSEQ multiplex PCR, while TCRdb's copy carries only in-frame clones and drops some. The sample shows 200,000 to 250,000 clones, roughly 68% of them seen only once. The TCR originated in a man between 35 and 55 years old in good health and CMV-seropositive. The sequencing input was PBMCs.

CDR3 nucleotides: TGTGCCAGCAGCCCGGGACTAGCGGGGGGGCCTGATATGAGAGATACGCAGTATTTT. Translating gives CASSPGLAGGPDMRDTQYF. J is TRBJ2-3 and V is TRBV4-2, with 16 bases identical to TRBD2. Germline CDR1 and CDR2: LGHNA and YNFKEQ. With 4 bases clipped from V and 5 bases from J, the junction kept 12 bases outside the gene matches. The CDR3 totals 19 residues.